Listed here are 23 T cell receptor beta chains from one sample, sequenced in a study of shared clonotypes between healthy human individuals. Produced via immunoSEQ multiplex PCR; TCRdb's table is partial and in-frame only. This sample has roughly 2,300,000 clones, with roughly 92% found just once. The sequencing input was naive CD4+ T cells from PBMCs. Subset described: CD45RA+ positively selected. The receptors originated from a man aged 18 to 30 in good health. Some clones in this sample may be carry-over from other donors' samples.

This clone was observed a few times. This chain joins TRBV30 and TRBJ2-7; D perhaps matches TRBD2 (6 bases). This CDR3 is built from 13 residues. V dropped 3 bases and J dropped 3 bases, with 12 bases sitting between them. Germline loops: CDR1 GTSNPN, CDR2 SVGIG (reference sequence). The DNA of the CDR3 is TGTGCCTGGAGGGAGGGGACGTACTACGAGCAGTACTTC. Translated, it gives CAWREGTYYEQYF.

The chain has TRBV10-3 and TRBJ2-7, with 13 positions matching TRBD2. The CDR3 loop spans 15 amino acids. Germline V CDR1 and CDR2: ENHRY, SYGVKD. V shed 5 bases and J 2 bases; nucleotides not matched to a gene: 3. For the CDR3, the DNA is TGTGCCATCAGTACCGGGACTAGCGGGACCTACGAGCAGTACTTC. Its translation is CAISTGTSGTYEQYF.

This clone was found once. The rearrangement links TRBV7-2 to TRBJ1-3, with D possibly matching TRBD1 (5 bases). V lost 5 bases, J lost 0 bases, and 17 bases lay in between. The CDR3 sequence is 17 residues long. Germline V lookup: CDR1 SGHTA, CDR2 FQGNSA. CDR3 DNA: TGTGCCAGCAGCACCCTCCGGGGCGGACCCTCTGGAAACACCATATATTTT. This encodes CASSTLRGGPSGNTIYF.

The V and J genes are TRBV7-9 and TRBJ1-4; D is undetermined. In germline, CDR1 is SEHNR, CDR2 FQNEAQ (reference sequence). V was cut by 9 bases and J by 7 bases, with 15 bases left in between. The length of the CDR3 is 13 residues. The CDR3 DNA is TGTGCCAGTTCTAGGTCCTCCAGTGAAAAACTGTTTTTT. Protein product: CASSRSSSEKLFF.

A remark on this clone: Distinct nucleotide sequences in the sample also encode this CDR3. The rearrangement links TRBV28 to TRBJ1-3; the D is unclear. Deletions cut 5 bases from V and 0 bases from J, with 8 bases between. This CDR3 comprises 14 residues. The germline CDR1 and CDR2 sequences are MDHEN and SYDVKM. The CDR3 region is CASSTTFSGNTIYF. Here the CDR3 DNA reads TGTGCCAGCAGTACTACTTTCTCTGGAAACACCATATATTTT. Full variable domain (rest looked up from reference TRBV28 and TRBJ1-3): DVKVTQSSRYLVKRTGEKVFLECVQDMDHENMFWYRQDPGLGLRLIYFSYDVKMKEKGDIPEGYSVSREKKERFSLILESASTNQTSMYLCASSTTFSGNTIYFGEGSWLTVV.

The chain combines TRBV15 with TRBJ1-5, with a tentative D call TRBD1 (5 bases). V dropped 1 base and J dropped 2 bases, with 12 bases sitting between them. Per the germline V gene, CDR1 is LNHNV and CDR2 is YYDKDF (reference sequence). The CDR3 covers 16 residues. CDR3 bases: TGTGCCACCAGCAGAGGGATAGGGGAAGGCAATCAGCCCCAGCATTTT. The encoded protein is CATSRGIGEGNQPQHF.

The chain has TRBV28 and TRBJ2-7; 11 nucleotides match TRBD1. This CDR3 is built from 14 residues. The V gene's germline CDR1 is MDHEN and CDR2 SYDVKM. V gave up 7 bases and J gave up 4 bases; unmatched junction bases: 6. DNA of the CDR3: TGTGCCAGCACCGCCGGGACAGGGGGGTACGAGCAGTACTTC. Its translation is CASTAGTGGYEQYF.

As concerns this clone: The sample carries other DNA sequences with the same CDR3. The chain links TRBV5-1 to TRBJ2-7, with TRBD2 matching 11 bases. V lost 0 bases and J lost 0; bases outside the gene matches: 5. The CDR3 is 17 residues long. CDR1 is SGHRS, CDR2 YFSETQ, per germline. The CDR3, as DNA: TGCGCCAGCAGCTTGGGTGGACTAGCGGGTAGCTCCTACGAGCAGTACTTC. It translates to CASSLGGLAGSSYEQYF.

The rearrangement links TRBV4-3 to TRBJ2-3; TRBD2 is a possible D gene (6 bases). CDR3 size: 18 residues. Trimming removed 4 bases at V and 0 bases at J, with 20 bases between. Germline CDR1 is LGHNA and CDR2 is YSLEER. The DNA of the CDR3 is TGCGCCAGCAGCCTAGGGACCTCTCTAGCGAGAAGCACAGATACGCAGTATTTT. Its protein is CASSLGTSLARSTDTQYF.

This chain links TRBV5-8 with TRBJ2-1, with 11 bases that match TRBD1. The V and J ends lost 4 bases and 4 bases, in that order; junction bases with no gene match: 7. Germline V CDR1 and CDR2: SGHTS, YDEGEE. This CDR3 comprises 16 residues. CDR3 nucleotide sequence: TGTGCCAGCAGCCCCAGGACAGGGGGCGAGTACAATGAGCAGTTCTTC. It codes for CASSPRTGGEYNEQFF.

This clone was detected only once. The sample holds other DNA sequences that translate to the same CDR3. V is TRBV9 and J is TRBJ1-1; maybe TRBD1 (5 bases). CDR1 SGDLS and CDR2 YYNGEE come from the germline V gene. The ends were cut back, 0 bases at V and 5 bases at J, with 11 bases in the middle. CDR3 length: 14 residues. The CDR3 DNA follows: TGTGCCAGCAGCGTAGACAGCGGGGGTACTGAAGCTTTCTTT. It codes for CASSVDSGGTEAFF.

This clone was seen once. The chain uses TRBV7-3 and TRBJ2-3, with D possibly TRBD1 on 6 matching bases. This CDR3 has 12 residues. V shed 3 bases and J shed 9 bases, with 10 bases lying between them. Germline CDR1 SGHTA, CDR2 FQGTGA. CDR3 nucleotide sequence: TGTGCCAGCAGCTTCACAGGGAAGACGCAGTATTTT. This encodes CASSFTGKTQYF.

This clone was seen just once. The chain carries TRBV18 and TRBJ1-5; the D gene is possibly TRBD1 (5 bases). Germline V CDR1 and CDR2: KGHSH, LQKENI. The CDR3 extends over 16 amino acids. The V end lost 0 bases, the J end lost 4 bases, and 13 bases lay between the germline ends. The CDR3 DNA sequence: TGTGCCAGCTCACCACCCCCGGGCAGGGCTAATCAGCCCCAGCATTTT. As protein: CASSPPPGRANQPQHF.

This clone has only one observation. CDR3 residues: CASGPAGAANEKLFF. The CDR3 DNA reads TGTGCCTCGGGGCCCGCCGGGGCTGCTAATGAAAAACTGTTTTTT. This chain joins TRBV28 and TRBJ1-4; a possible D gene is TRBD1 (5 bases). The CDR3 spans 15 residues. Trimming left V 11 bases short and J 3 bases short, with 19 bases between. CDR1 is MDHEN, CDR2 SYDVKM, per germline.

The chain is built from TRBV5-1 and TRBJ2-6; the match to TRBD1 covers 9 bases. V was pared by 0 bases and J by 6 bases, with 1 base of the junction left unmatched. This CDR3 contains 15 residues. CDR1 and CDR2 from the germline V gene are SGHRS and YFSETQ. The CDR3 sequence is CASSLGTGEANVLTF. CDR3 nucleotide sequence: TGCGCCAGCAGCTTGGGGACAGGGGAGGCCAACGTCCTGACTTTC.

This clone was seen once. The chain couples TRBV18 to TRBJ2-7, with D perhaps TRBD1 (5 bases). Looked up from germline, CDR1 is KGHSH and CDR2 is LQKENI. V lost 2 bases and J 4 bases, leaving 12 bases between the germline ends. There are 14 residues in the CDR3. CDR3 sequence (DNA): TGTGCCAGCTCACCAAGCGCGACAGCATACGAGCAGTACTTC. As protein: CASSPSATAYEQYF.

V and J are TRBV4-1 and TRBJ2-5, with TRBD2 matching over 8 bases. Per germline, CDR1 MGHRA and CDR2 YSYEKL. With V trimmed by 2 bases and J by 5 bases, 10 bases remained unmatched. The CDR3 loop spans 16 amino acids. The CDR3 coding sequence is TGCGCCAGCAGCCAACCTAGAGCGGGAGTTAGGGAGACCCAGTACTTC. Encoded protein: CASSQPRAGVRETQYF.

The chain uses TRBV5-1 and TRBJ1-4; D gene ambiguous. Germline CDR1 and CDR2: SGHRS and YFSETQ. V was clipped by 0 bases and J by 8 bases, with 11 bases between them. CDR3 size: 14 residues. The CDR3 DNA reads as TGCGCCAGCAGCTTGGCCCTTTCGAGGGAAAAACTGTTTTTT. Its translation: CASSLALSREKLFF.

The CDR3 DNA reads TGCGCCAGCAGCTTGCGCGTAGCGGGAGATCTCTACGAGCAGTACTTC. Translating it yields CASSLRVAGDLYEQYF. The chain joins TRBV5-1 to TRBJ2-7; 9 nucleotides agree with TRBD2. The CDR3 runs 16 residues. V lost 1 base to trimming and J lost 3 bases; unmatched junction nucleotides: 8. Germline lookup yields CDR1 SGHRS and CDR2 YFSETQ.

This rearrangement joins TRBV30 to TRBJ2-5; 14 bases line up with TRBD2. Germline V CDR1 and CDR2: GTSNPN, SVGIG (reference sequence). The trim removed 3 bases at V and 4 bases at J, leaving 7 bases unmatched. This CDR3 region has 16 residues. The CDR3 DNA is TGTGCCTGGAGCCGTGGGACTAGCGGGAGCCGAGAGACCCAGTACTTC. This encodes CAWSRGTSGSRETQYF.

The J gene is TRBJ2-5, the V gene TRBV29-1; D is possibly TRBD1 (6 bases). Germline V gene sequence: CDR1 SQVTM, CDR2 ANQGSEA. The ends were cut back, 7 bases at V and 3 bases at J, with 18 bases in the middle. The CDR3 covers 14 residues. CDR3 bases: TGCAGCGGATCCGGGACACTAACAAAAGAGACCCAGTACTTC. Its translation is CSGSGTLTKETQYF. The complete variable domain, with remaining parts taken from reference TRBV29-1 and TRBJ2-5, reads SAVISQKPSRDICQRGTSLTIQCQVDSQVTMMFWYRQQPGQSLTLIATANQGSEATYESGFVIDKFPISRPNLTFSTLTVSNMSPEDSSIYLCSGSGTLTKETQYFGPGTRLLVL.

The gene calls are TRBV5-1 and TRBJ2-7; D call uncertain. V was shortened by 0 bases and J by 4 bases, with 17 bases between the two germline ends. Germline CDR1 and CDR2: SGHRS and YFSETQ. This CDR3 has 16 amino acids. The CDR3 reads CASSLEYSPSIYEQYF. The CDR3 DNA follows: TGCGCCAGCAGCTTGGAGTACTCTCCCTCCATTTACGAGCAGTACTTC.

This rearrangement joins TRBV16 to TRBJ1-1; no reliable D call. Germline CDR1 and CDR2: KGHSY and FQNENV. Trimming shortened V by 1 base and J by 0 bases, and 6 bases separated the two germline ends. The CDR3 spans 14 residues. CDR3 protein: CASSQYSVNTEAFF. Here the CDR3 DNA reads TGTGCCAGCAGCCAATATTCAGTGAACACTGAAGCTTTCTTT. Based on the CDR3 plus reference TRBV16 and TRBJ1-1, the full variable domain is GEEVAQTPKHLVRGEGQKAKLYCAPIKGHSYVFWYQQVLKNEFKFLISFQNENVFDETGMPKERFSAKCLPNSPCSLEIQATKLEDSAVYFCASSQYSVNTEAFFGQGTRLTVV.